The sample holds many counts of the clone carrying this T cell receptor beta chain. The sample is drawn from a study of T cells in Graves' hyperthyroidism and ophthalmopathy. Germline V gives CDR1 MNHNS, CDR2 SASEGT. Trimming pared 3 bases from V and 4 bases from J, leaving 3 bases between. The CDR3 totals 11 residues. Amplification targeted TCR beta CDR3 regions from RNA transcripts. The primer set for the first-round RT-PCR of the TCR CDR3 was HTBI. TCRdb recomputed calls from the multiplex PCR reads with MiXCR, one row per CDR3 protein. The sample lists 490,000 or so distinct CDR3 sequences, 15% to 20% occurring once.

Source material: blood. This rearrangement joins TRBV6-1 to TRBJ1-1; D is uncertain. This TCR derives from a woman in her twenties or thirties with Graves' ophthalmopathy. CDR3 loop: CASSEATEAFF. The CDR3 DNA is TGTGCCAGCAGTGAGGCCACTGAAGCTTTCTTT.